This TCR beta chain was recovered during a study of shared clonotypes between healthy human individuals. The CDR3 has 14 residues. V lost 8 bases to trimming and J lost 6 bases, with 17 bases between them. Looked up from germline, CDR1 is MDHEN and CDR2 is SYDVKM. Using immunoSEQ multiplex PCR, the repertoire was profiled, and TCRdb retains in-frame clones only, with some absent. The repertoire holds around 2,000,000 clones, with 95% as singletons. This receptor was identified in a man younger than 35 in good health. The material sequenced was naive CD4+ T cells sorted from blood. The sample's subset: CD45RA+ positively selected. The chain employs TRBV28 and TRBJ1-5; D is possibly TRBD1 (6 bases). This chain's CDR3 is CASERGGSGQPQHF. CDR3 nucleotides: TGTGCCAGCGAAAGGGGGGGAAGCGGTCAGCCCCAGCATTTT.